Shown below are 5 T cell receptor beta chains from a single sample sequenced in a study of beta chain features in type 1 diabetes. All of the isolated RNA was reverse transcribed, so expressed TCRB transcripts were sequenced. Sequencing used immunoSEQ multiplex PCR; TCRdb keeps in-frame clones, though not all of them. The data show a few hundred thousand clones, 9.6% seen once. Their antigens are not known. General observations from the study: Patients with Type 1 diabetes showed moderately but significantly shorter TCRB CDR3s in all four CD4+ subsets.

The sequencing input was central memory CD4+ T cells from blood. The receptor set was obtained from a man aged 30 to 45 with type 1 diabetes.

This clone was seen more than once but under ten times. This chain joins TRBV5-1 and TRBJ2-5; possible D gene TRBD2, 6 bases. V was shortened by 5 bases and J by 5 bases, with 16 bases between the two germline ends. Germline CDR1 and CDR2: SGHRS and YFSETQ. This CDR3 has 14 residues. The CDR3 region is CASRRGTSEETQYF. The CDR3 region has the DNA TGCGCCAGCAGAAGAGGGACTTCGGAGGAGACCCAGTACTTC.

This clone was recorded a few times. Other DNA sequences from this sample encode an identical CDR3 as well. The chain links TRBV5-1 to TRBJ1-4; 10 bases are shared with TRBD1. V trimming: 0 bases; J trimming: 8 bases; junction bases outside the gene matches: 4. In germline, CDR1 is SGHRS, CDR2 YFSETQ. The CDR3 is 15 residues long. This CDR3 is CASSLAGTGEEKLFF. DNA of the CDR3: TGCGCCAGCAGCTTGGCCGGGACAGGGGAAGAAAAACTGTTTTTT.

This clone was counted ten times or more. The chain's CDR3 is CASSPSPFRTGFNYGYTF. The CDR3, as DNA: TGTGCCAGCTCACCAAGTCCATTTCGGACAGGGTTCAACTATGGCTACACCTTC. This chain connects TRBV18 to TRBJ1-2; 8 nucleotides align to TRBD1. The CDR3 totals 18 residues. Germline lookup yields CDR1 KGHSH and CDR2 LQKENI. The trim removed 2 bases at V and 2 bases at J, leaving 13 bases unmatched.

The rearrangement links TRBV5-6 to TRBJ2-2, with D perhaps matching TRBD1 (6 bases). The CDR3 totals 15 residues. Trimming took 4 bases from V and 0 from J, leaving 10 bases between them. Germline V CDR1 and CDR2: SGHDT, YYEEEE. The CDR3 nucleotides are TGTGCCAGCAGCCCAGGGGACCCGAACACCGGGGAGCTGTTTTTT. Protein sequence: CASSPGDPNTGELFF.

In this sample, this clone turned up a few times. The V and J genes are TRBV28 and TRBJ2-1; 12 positions agree with TRBD2. The CDR3 is made up of 13 amino acids. CDR1 and CDR2 (germline): MDHEN, SYDVKM. V dropped 2 bases and J dropped 13; count of bases not matched to a gene: 3. The CDR3, as DNA: TGTGCCAGCAGTTTAACTAGCGGGGGGACCCAGTTCTTC. Its protein product is CASSLTSGGTQFF. Variable domain in full (rest from reference TRBV28 and TRBJ2-1): DVKVTQSSRYLVKRTGEKVFLECVQDMDHENMFWYRQDPGLGLRLIYFSYDVKMKEKGDIPEGYSVSREKKERFSLILESASTNQTSMYLCASSLTSGGTQFFGPGTRLTVL.